What follows are 14 T cell receptor beta chains derived from one specimen sequenced in a study of Tregs in tolerant kidney transplant recipients. Sequencing was performed with immunoSEQ multiplex PCR; in TCRdb, only in-frame clones are kept and a portion is missing. The sample has 60,000 to 65,000 clones; more than 95% are singletons. The specimen was Tregs from blood, collected before the transplant. Every receptor here comes from a human donor who received a combined kidney and bone marrow transplant.

The chain is built from TRBV11-2 and TRBJ2-2; 11 bases fit TRBD2. Germline values: CDR1 SGHAT, CDR2 FQNNGV. J was trimmed by 8 bases and V by 5 bases; bases with no gene match: 4. The CDR3 has 14 amino acids. CDR3 sequence reads: CASSPLAGVGELFF. Here the CDR3 DNA reads TGTGCCAGCAGCCCACTAGCGGGAGTAGGGGAGCTGTTTTTT.

This chain connects TRBV19 to TRBJ2-5, with 9 bases that match TRBD2. The CDR3 spans 14 residues. The junction had 6 bases not matched to a gene; V was cut back by 5 bases and J by 5 bases. Germline CDR1 LNHDA, CDR2 SQIVND (reference sequence). CDR3 in DNA: TGTGCCAGTAGTGCGATAGCGGGGGAGGAGACCCAGTACTTC. It encodes CASSAIAGEETQYF.

V usage is TRBV18 and J usage is TRBJ1-2; possible D gene TRBD1, 6 bases. The V gene lost 4 bases and the J gene lost 5 bases, with 14 bases spanning the gap. This CDR3 is 14 amino acids long. CDR1 and CDR2 (germline): KGHSH, LQKENI. This chain's CDR3 is CASSQMQGRYGYTF. CDR3 coding DNA: TGTGCCAGCTCACAAATGCAGGGGCGGTATGGCTACACCTTC.

This chain connects TRBV27 to TRBJ2-1; the match to TRBD2 covers 11 bases. The CDR3 length is 17 residues. Per the germline V gene, CDR1 is MNHEY and CDR2 is SMNVEV (reference sequence). Trimming removed 6 bases from V and 3 bases from J; junction bases left unmatched: 10. CDR3 sequence: CASRSSGGGLGYNEQFF. CDR3 DNA sequence: TGTGCCAGCAGGAGTAGCGGGGGGGGGTTGGGCTACAATGAGCAGTTCTTC.

The chain carries TRBV6-1 and TRBJ2-7; tentative D call: TRBD2 (5 bases). This CDR3 is 14 amino acids long. With 0 bases removed from V and 3 bases from J, the gap between germline ends came to 9 bases. Germline V gene sequence: CDR1 MNHNS, CDR2 SASEGT. The CDR3 nucleotides read TGTGCCAGCAGTGAAGCAGCGGACCTCTACGAGCAGTACTTC. This gives the protein CASSEAADLYEQYF.

The chain recombines TRBV29-1 with TRBJ2-3; TRBD2 might be the D (6 bases). V dropped 2 bases and J dropped 0 bases, with 12 bases sitting between them. Germline-derived CDR1 and CDR2 are SQVTM and ANQGSEA. There are 15 residues in the CDR3. The CDR3: CSVEYYGGSTDTQYF. The CDR3 DNA follows: TGCAGCGTTGAATACTATGGGGGGAGCACAGATACGCAGTATTTT.

This chain connects TRBV6-1 to TRBJ1-2; 8 positions agree with TRBD1. Trimming removed 4 bases from V and 2 bases from J; junction bases left unmatched: 3. The CDR3 spans 14 residues. Germline values: CDR1 MNHNS, CDR2 SASEGT. The CDR3 reads CASSAQGANYGYTF. CDR3 in DNA: TGTGCCAGCAGTGCCCAGGGGGCCAACTATGGCTACACCTTC.

The gene calls are TRBV5-4 and TRBJ1-1; 9 bases are a match to TRBD1. The germline V gene has CDR1 SGHNT and CDR2 YYREEE (reference sequence). V was pared by 3 bases and J by 7 bases, with 10 bases of the junction left unmatched. The CDR3 consists of 15 residues. The CDR3 DNA reads as TGTGCCAGCAGCTCCCGCCGGCCGGGACAGGGTGAAGCTTTCTTT. Translation gives CASSSRRPGQGEAFF.

The V and J genes are TRBV27 and TRBJ2-1, with D perhaps matching TRBD2 (6 bases). Trimming removed 2 bases at V and 6 bases at J, with 17 bases between. This CDR3 has 16 residues. Looked up from germline, CDR1 is MNHEY and CDR2 is SMNVEV (reference sequence). CDR3 in amino acids: CASSLNRASVSNEQFF. The CDR3, as DNA: TGTGCCAGCAGTTTAAATCGGGCTAGCGTCTCCAATGAGCAGTTCTTC.

The chain carries TRBV7-2 and TRBJ2-2, with D possibly TRBD1 on 6 matching bases. This CDR3 is 17 amino acids long. The ends were cut back, 4 bases at V and 2 bases at J, with 17 bases in the middle. Germline V gene lookup returns CDR1 SGHTA and CDR2 FQGNSA. The CDR3 region has the DNA TGTGCCAGCAGCTCTAGGCGGGCAGGGGTTAACACCGGGGAGCTGTTTTTT. Translating it yields CASSSRRAGVNTGELFF.

This chain connects TRBV19 to TRBJ2-3; D gene ambiguous. The CDR3 sequence is 13 residues long. V was cut by 3 bases and J by 1 base, with 5 bases left in between. Germline CDR1 is LNHDA and CDR2 is SQIVND (reference sequence). DNA for the CDR3: TGTGCCAGTAGTATTGAGGGCACAGATACGCAGTATTTT. Residues: CASSIEGTDTQYF.

V and J are TRBV29-1 and TRBJ2-7; D possibly corresponds to TRBD1 (5 bases). V lost 6 bases to trimming and J lost 0 bases, with 15 bases between them. The CDR3 runs to 14 residues. CDR1 is SQVTM and CDR2 is ANQGSEA in the germline V gene. CDR3 sequence (DNA): TGCAGCGTCCCCGACAGTCCTGGCTCCTACGAGCAGTACTTC. This gives the protein CSVPDSPGSYEQYF.

The chain carries TRBV2 and TRBJ2-7, with TRBD1 matching over 10 bases. Germline V lookup: CDR1 SNHLY, CDR2 FYNNEI. The CDR3 runs to 16 residues. V lost 4 bases, J lost 3 bases, and 9 bases stayed unmatched. The CDR3 loop is CASSGGGTGEYYEQYF. CDR3 DNA sequence: TGTGCCAGCAGTGGAGGGGGGACAGGGGAATACTACGAGCAGTACTTC.

The chain couples TRBV5-6 to TRBJ1-3, with D uncertain. The germline V and J ends were trimmed by 1 base and 1 base, with 12 bases remaining between them. Per germline, CDR1 SGHDT and CDR2 YYEEEE. The CDR3 spans 16 residues. Here the CDR3 DNA reads TGTGCCAGCAGCTTGATTGATCAGTGGTCTGGAAACACCATATATTTT. Translation: CASSLIDQWSGNTIYF. Looking up the rest from reference TRBV5-6 and TRBJ1-3 gives the full variable domain: DAGVTQSPTHLIKTRGQQVTLRCSPKSGHDTVSWYQQALGQGPQFIFQYYEEEERQRGNFPDRFSGHQFPNYSSELNVNALLLGDSALYLCASSLIDQWSGNTIYFGEGSWLTVV.